This TCR beta chain originates from a study of CD8+ T cells in alopecia areata. This clone turned up a few times. Reverse transcribed after extraction, RNA yielded cDNA as the sequencing template. Using immunoSEQ multiplex PCR, the repertoire was profiled, and TCRdb retains in-frame clones only, with some absent. The data show 110,000 or so clones, roughly three fifths seen once. Treatment indicated: oral pan-JAK inhibitor, 5-10 mg twice daily. This CDR3 is built from 14 residues. Germline V gene lookup returns CDR1 SQVTM and CDR2 ANQGSEA. With V trimmed by 4 bases and J by 5 bases, 11 bases remained unmatched.

This chain uses TRBV29-1 with TRBJ2-7; TRBD1 aligns across 7 bases. The receptor's source is a human donor with alopecia areata. Sequenced here: CD4+ T cells sorted from blood, sampled at week 24, from a patient treated with tofacitinib. The CDR3 region has the DNA TGCAGCGTTGCCGGACAGGCGACCATGAACGAGCAGTACTTC. Protein product: CSVAGQATMNEQYF.